This T cell receptor (beta chain) originates from a study of PD-1 blockade in mismatch repair-deficient tumors. Overall study context: Patients had 11 to 13 mismatch repair-deficient cancer types and were previously treated and progressing. Study results and caveats: After pembrolizumab, tumor-resident clones rose rapidly, then generally contracted before radiologic responses.

TCRdb's table, derived via immunoSEQ multiplex PCR, lists solely in-frame clones and lacks some. The data contain 38,000 or so clones, approximately 84% of them seen just once; the ten biggest clones take up 3.5% to 4%. V lost 8 bases and J lost 2, with 10 bases in between. The length of the CDR3 is 13 residues. The germline gives CDR1 MNHNS, CDR2 SASEGT. Every patient had mismatch repair deficiency by PCR or immunohistochemistry. TCRs were sequenced from a few patients responding to pembrolizumab. Note on this clone: No antigen is known for it.

The receptor comes from an adult with mismatch repair-deficient cancer. The chain is built from TRBV6-1 and TRBJ2-1; D is perhaps TRBD1 (6 bases). Sequenced material: peripheral blood, taken roughly 76 weeks after starting pembrolizumab. DNA of the CDR3: TGTGCCAGCCACCGGGACACCTACAATGAGCAGTTCTTC. Amino acids: CASHRDTYNEQFF.